This T cell receptor beta chain was sequenced in a study of tumor-infiltrating lymphocytes in primary liver carcinoma. About the research overall: Participating patients were men and women between 30 and 69 years old.

In this sample, this clonotype turned up once. The antigen is not known. The investigators made TCR beta cDNA from about 500 ng total RNA, using a constant-region primer. Investigators got TCR beta libraries out of three nested multiplex PCR rounds, done with slightly modified ARM-PCR. A C-beta reverse primer was combined with TRBV1-TRBV30 forward primers in the first two PCR rounds, and each round had roughly 11 cycles. TCRdb re-derived calls from the multiplex PCR reads in MiXCR, one entry per CDR3 protein. Here the sample spans more than 150,000 distinct CDR3 sequences, about 60% being singletons. The CDR3 totals 12 residues. Deletions cut 5 bases from V and 4 bases from J, with 9 bases between. From germline, CDR1 is MDHEN and CDR2 SYDVKM. Study conclusions and caveats: Relative to tumor region pairs, the tumor-adjacent and tumor-blood pairs showed overlap that was lower.

Blood RNA came from unsorted whole blood; germline DNA was also extracted. Patients had chronic HBV infection and were treatment-naive. The origin of this receptor is a man in his forties with primary liver carcinoma and hepatitis B virus infection. The chain employs TRBV28 and TRBJ2-7; D is undetermined. Sequencing used peripheral blood. CDR3 in amino acids: CASSPTLYEQYF. As DNA, the CDR3 is TGTGCCAGCAGTCCGACGCTATACGAGCAGTACTTC.